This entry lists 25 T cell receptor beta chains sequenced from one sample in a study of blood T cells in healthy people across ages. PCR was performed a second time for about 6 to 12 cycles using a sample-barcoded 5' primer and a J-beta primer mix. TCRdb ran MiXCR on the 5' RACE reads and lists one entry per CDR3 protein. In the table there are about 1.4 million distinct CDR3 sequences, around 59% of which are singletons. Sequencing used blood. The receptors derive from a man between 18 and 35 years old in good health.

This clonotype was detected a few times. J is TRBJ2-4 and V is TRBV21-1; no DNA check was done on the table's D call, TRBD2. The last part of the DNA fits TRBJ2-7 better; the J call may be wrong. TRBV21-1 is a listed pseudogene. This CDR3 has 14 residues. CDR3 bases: TGTGCCAGCAGCAAAAATCCAGGGGACTACGAGCAGTACTTC. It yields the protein CASSKNPGDYEQYF.

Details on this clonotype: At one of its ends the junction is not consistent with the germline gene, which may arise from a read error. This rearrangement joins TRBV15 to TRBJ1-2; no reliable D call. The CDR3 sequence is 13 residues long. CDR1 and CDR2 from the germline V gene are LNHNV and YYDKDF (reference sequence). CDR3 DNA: TGTACCACCAGCACGGGCGGAAACTATGGCTACACCTTC. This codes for CTTSTGGNYGYTF.

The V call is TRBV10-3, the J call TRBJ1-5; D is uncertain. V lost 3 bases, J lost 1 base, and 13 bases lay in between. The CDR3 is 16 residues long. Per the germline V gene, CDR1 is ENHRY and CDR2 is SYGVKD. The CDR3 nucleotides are TGTGCCATCAGTGATGCTTTTATGGGAAGCAATCAGCCCCAGCATTTT. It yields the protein CAISDAFMGSNQPQHF.

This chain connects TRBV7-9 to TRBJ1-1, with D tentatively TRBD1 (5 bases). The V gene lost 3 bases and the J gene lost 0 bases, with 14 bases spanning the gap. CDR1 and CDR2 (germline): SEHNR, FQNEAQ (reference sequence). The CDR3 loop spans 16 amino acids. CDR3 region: CASSLGLIVMNTEAFF. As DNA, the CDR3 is TGTGCCAGCAGCTTGGGACTCATTGTCATGAACACTGAAGCTTTCTTT.

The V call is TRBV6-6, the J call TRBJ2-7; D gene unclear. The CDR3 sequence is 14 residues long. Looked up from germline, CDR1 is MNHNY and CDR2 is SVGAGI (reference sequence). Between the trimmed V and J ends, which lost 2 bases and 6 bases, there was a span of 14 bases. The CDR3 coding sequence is TGTGCCAGCAGTTACCGCGGCTATTCGGGCGAGCAGTACTTC. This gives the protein CASSYRGYSGEQYF.

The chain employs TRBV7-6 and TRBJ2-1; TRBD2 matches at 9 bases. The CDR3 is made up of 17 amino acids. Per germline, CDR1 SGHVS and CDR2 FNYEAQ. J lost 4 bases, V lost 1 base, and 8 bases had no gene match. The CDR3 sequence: CASSLEAWTSEYNEQFF. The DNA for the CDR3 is TGTGCCAGCAGCTTAGAGGCGTGGACTAGCGAGTACAATGAGCAGTTCTTC.

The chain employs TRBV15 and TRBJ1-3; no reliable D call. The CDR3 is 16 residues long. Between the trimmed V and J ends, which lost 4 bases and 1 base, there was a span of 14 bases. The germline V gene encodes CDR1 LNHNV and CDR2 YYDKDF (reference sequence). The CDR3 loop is CATSNGTGLSGNTIYF. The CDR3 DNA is TGTGCCACCAGCAACGGCACGGGTTTATCTGGAAACACCATATATTTT.

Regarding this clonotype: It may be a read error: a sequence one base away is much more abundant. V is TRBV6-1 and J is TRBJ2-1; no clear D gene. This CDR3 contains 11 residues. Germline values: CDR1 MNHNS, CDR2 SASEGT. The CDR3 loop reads CAGSHRLWGFF. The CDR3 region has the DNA TGTGCCGGCAGCCATCGGTTATGGGGGTTCTTC.

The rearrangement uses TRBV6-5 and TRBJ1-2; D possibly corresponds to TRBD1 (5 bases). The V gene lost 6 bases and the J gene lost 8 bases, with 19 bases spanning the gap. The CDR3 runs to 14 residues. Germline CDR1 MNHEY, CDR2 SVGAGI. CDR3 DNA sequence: TGTGCCAGCAGCGATCTACAGGAAACGAGGGGCTACACCTTC. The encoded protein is CASSDLQETRGYTF.

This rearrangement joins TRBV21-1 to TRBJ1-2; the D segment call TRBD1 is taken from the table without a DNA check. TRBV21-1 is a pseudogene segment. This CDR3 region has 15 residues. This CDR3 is CASSPPRVQGSGYTF. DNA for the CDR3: TGTGCCAGCAGCCCTCCGAGGGTCCAGGGGAGTGGCTACACCTTC.

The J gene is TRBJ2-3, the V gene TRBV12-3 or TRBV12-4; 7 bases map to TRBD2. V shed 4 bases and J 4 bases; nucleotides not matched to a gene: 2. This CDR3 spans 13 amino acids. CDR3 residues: CASSSGGSDTQYF. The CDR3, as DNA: TGTGCCAGCAGTTCGGGGGGATCAGATACGCAGTATTTT.

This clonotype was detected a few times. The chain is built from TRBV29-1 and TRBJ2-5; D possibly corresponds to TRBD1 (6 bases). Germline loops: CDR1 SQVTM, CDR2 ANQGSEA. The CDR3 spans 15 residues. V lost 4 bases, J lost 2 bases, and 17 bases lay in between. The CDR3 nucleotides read TGCAGCGTTGCTACCTGGACAGCCTTACAAGAGACCCAGTACTTC. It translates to CSVATWTALQETQYF.

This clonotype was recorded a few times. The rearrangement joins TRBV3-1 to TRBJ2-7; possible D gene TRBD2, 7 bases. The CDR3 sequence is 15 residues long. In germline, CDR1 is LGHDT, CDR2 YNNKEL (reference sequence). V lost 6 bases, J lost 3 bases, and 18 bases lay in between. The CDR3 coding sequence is TGTGCCAGCAGAAGGGCGGGGGCCTCCTACTACGAGCAGTACTTC. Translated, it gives CASRRAGASYYEQYF.

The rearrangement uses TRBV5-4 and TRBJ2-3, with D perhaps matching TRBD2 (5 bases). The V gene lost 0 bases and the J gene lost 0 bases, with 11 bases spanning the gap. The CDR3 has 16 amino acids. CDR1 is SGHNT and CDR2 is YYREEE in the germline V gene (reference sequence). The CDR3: CASSLVVGESTDTQYF. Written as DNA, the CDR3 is TGTGCCAGCAGCTTGGTGGTGGGAGAAAGCACAGATACGCAGTATTTT.

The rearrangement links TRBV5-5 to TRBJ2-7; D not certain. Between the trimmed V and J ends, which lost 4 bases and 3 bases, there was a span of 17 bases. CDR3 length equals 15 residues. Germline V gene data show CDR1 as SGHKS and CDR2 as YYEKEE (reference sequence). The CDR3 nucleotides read TGTGCCAGCAGCCACGACCGGGCCCAAGGCTACGAGCAGTACTTC. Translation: CASSHDRAQGYEQYF. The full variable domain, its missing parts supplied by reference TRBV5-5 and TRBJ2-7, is DAGVTQSPTHLIKTRGQQVTLRCSPISGHKSVSWYQQVLGQGPQFIFQYYEKEERGRGNFPDRFSARQFPNYSSELNVNALLLGDSALYLCASSHDRAQGYEQYFGPGTRLTVT.

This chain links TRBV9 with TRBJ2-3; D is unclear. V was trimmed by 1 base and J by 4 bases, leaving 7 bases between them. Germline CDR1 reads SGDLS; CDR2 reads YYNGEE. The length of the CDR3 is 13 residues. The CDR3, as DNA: TGTGCCAGCAGCGTACCTAGTTCAGATACGCAGTATTTT. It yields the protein CASSVPSSDTQYF. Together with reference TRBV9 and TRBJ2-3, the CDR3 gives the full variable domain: DSGVTQTPKHLITATGQRVTLRCSPRSGDLSVYWYQQSLDQGLQFLIQYYNGEERAKGNILERFSAQQFPDLHSELNLSSLELGDSALYFCASSVPSSDTQYFGPGTRLTVL.

The CDR3 protein is CASIPHDRGEQYF. CDR3 DNA sequence: TGTGCCAGCATTCCACACGACAGGGGAGAGCAGTACTTC. V and J are TRBV6-5 and TRBJ2-7; TRBD1 agrees at 8 bases. V trimming: 7 bases; J trimming: 7 bases; junction bases outside the gene matches: 9. The CDR3 has 13 residues. Looked up from germline, CDR1 is MNHEY and CDR2 is SVGAGI.

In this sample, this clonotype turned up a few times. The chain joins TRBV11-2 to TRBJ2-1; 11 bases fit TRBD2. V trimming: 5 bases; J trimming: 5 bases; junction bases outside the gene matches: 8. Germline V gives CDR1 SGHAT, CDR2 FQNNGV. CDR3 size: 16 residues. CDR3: CASSLLAGGPDNEQFF. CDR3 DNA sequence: TGTGCCAGCAGCCTGTTAGCGGGGGGGCCGGACAATGAGCAGTTCTTC.

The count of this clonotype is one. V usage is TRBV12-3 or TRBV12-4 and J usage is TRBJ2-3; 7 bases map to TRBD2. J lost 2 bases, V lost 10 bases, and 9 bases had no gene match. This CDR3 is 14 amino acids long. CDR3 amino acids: CAIGAGVHTDTQYF. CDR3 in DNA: TGTGCCATTGGGGCGGGGGTCCACACAGATACGCAGTATTTT.

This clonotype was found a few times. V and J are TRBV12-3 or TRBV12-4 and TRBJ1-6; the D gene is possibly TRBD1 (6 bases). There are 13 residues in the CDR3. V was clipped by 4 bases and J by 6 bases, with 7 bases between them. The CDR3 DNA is TGTGCCAGCAGTTGGACAGCTAATTCACCCCTCCACTTT. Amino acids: CASSWTANSPLHF.

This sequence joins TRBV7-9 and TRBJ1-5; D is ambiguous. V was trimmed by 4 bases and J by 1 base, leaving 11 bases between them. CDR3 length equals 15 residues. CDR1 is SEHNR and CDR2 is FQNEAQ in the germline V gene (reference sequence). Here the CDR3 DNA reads TGTGCCAGCAGCTCAGGACCTCCAAGCAATCAGCCCCAGCATTTT. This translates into CASSSGPPSNQPQHF.

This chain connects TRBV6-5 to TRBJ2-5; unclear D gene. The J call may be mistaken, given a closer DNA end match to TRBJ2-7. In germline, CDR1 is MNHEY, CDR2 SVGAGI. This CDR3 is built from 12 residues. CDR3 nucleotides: TGTGCCAGCAGTACAACCACCTACGAGCAGTACTTC. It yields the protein CASSTTTYEQYF.

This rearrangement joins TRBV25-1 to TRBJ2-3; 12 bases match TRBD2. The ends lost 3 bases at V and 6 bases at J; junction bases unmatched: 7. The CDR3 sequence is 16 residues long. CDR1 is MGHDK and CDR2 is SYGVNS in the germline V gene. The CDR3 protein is CASSELAGGPSDTQYF. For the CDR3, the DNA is TGTGCCAGCAGTGAGCTAGCGGGAGGGCCGTCTGATACGCAGTATTTT.

In nucleotides, the CDR3 is TGTGCCAGCAGCCGACAGGAGTTAGTATTCGATACGCAGTATTTT. It is translated as CASSRQELVFDTQYF. V and J are TRBV7-2 and TRBJ2-3, with a possible D match to TRBD1 (6 bases). V lost 5 bases and J lost 6, with 18 bases in between. Germline values: CDR1 SGHTA, CDR2 FQGNSA. CDR3 length: 15 amino acids. The variable domain in full, with the rest retrieved from reference TRBV7-2 and TRBJ2-3, is GAGVSQSPSNKVTEKGKDVELRCDPISGHTALYWYRQSLGQGLEFLIYFQGNSAPDKSGLPSDRFSAERTGGSVSTLTIQRTQQEDSAVYLCASSRQELVFDTQYFGPGTRLTVL.

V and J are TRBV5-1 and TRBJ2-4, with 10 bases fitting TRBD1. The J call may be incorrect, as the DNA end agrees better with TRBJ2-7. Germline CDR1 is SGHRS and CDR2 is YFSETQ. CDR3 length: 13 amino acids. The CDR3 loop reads CASTGTGVYEQYF. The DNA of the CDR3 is TGCGCCAGCACCGGGACAGGGGTCTACGAGCAGTACTTC.